The rows below give T cell receptor beta chains drawn from one sample of a study of blood T cell repertoires in COVID-19. Here immunoSEQ multiplex PCR was the method, and the copy in TCRdb shows in-frame clones only, minus some. The data contain hundreds of thousands of clones, roughly four fifths of them singletons. Specimen: peripheral blood. These receptors were obtained from a woman older than 75 with acute or convalescent COVID-19. Both conserved end residues are part of each CDR3. The order of the fields is D gene, J gene, clone size, V gene, CDR3 DNA, CDR3 protein. D genes are given only for firm matches. Some rows have no size entry. The others give once, few or many, or a class for an expanded clone.

d_call: NA; j_call: TRBJ1-2; clone_size: NA; v_call: TRBV7-2; cdr3_nt: TGTGCCAGCAGCTTAGTACGAGGGGACTACTATGGCTACACCTTC; cdr3_aa: CASSLVRGDYYGYTF
d_call: TRBD1; j_call: TRBJ1-2; clone_size: NA; v_call: TRBV6-2/TRBV6-3; cdr3_nt: TGTGCCAGCAGTTTCCCAGGGGGCTACTATGGCTACACCTTC; cdr3_aa: CASSFPGGYYGYTF
d_call: NA; j_call: TRBJ2-7; clone_size: once; v_call: TRBV18; cdr3_nt: TGTGCCAGCTCAGGGTTGGCGACGGGTTCCTACGAGCAGTACTTC; cdr3_aa: CASSGLATGSYEQYF
d_call: NA; j_call: TRBJ2-5; clone_size: NA; v_call: TRBV5-6; cdr3_nt: TGTGCCAGCAGCCGAGGGCCAATAGGGATGACCCAGTACTTC; cdr3_aa: CASSRGPIGMTQYF
d_call: TRBD1; j_call: TRBJ1-2; clone_size: NA; v_call: TRBV6-6; cdr3_nt: TGTGCCAGCGTGACAGGGGGCTCCCTGATGGGAGGTTACACCTTC; cdr3_aa: CASVTGGSLMGGYTF
d_call: NA; j_call: TRBJ2-2; clone_size: NA; v_call: TRBV4-1; cdr3_nt: TGCGCCAGCAGCCAAACAGAAATGAACACCGGGGAGCTGTTTTTT; cdr3_aa: CASSQTEMNTGELFF
d_call: NA; j_call: TRBJ1-1; clone_size: few; v_call: TRBV19; cdr3_nt: TGTGCCAGTAGTATTGCCGGACAGCGAGGGACTGAAGCTTTCTTT; cdr3_aa: CASSIAGQRGTEAFF
d_call: TRBD2; j_call: TRBJ2-1; clone_size: NA; v_call: TRBV10-3; cdr3_nt: TGTGCCATCAGCAACCCCGGGACTAGCGGGATGGATGAGCAGTTCTTC; cdr3_aa: CAISNPGTSGMDEQFF
d_call: TRBD2; j_call: TRBJ2-1; clone_size: NA; v_call: TRBV4-2; cdr3_nt: TGTGCCAGCAGCCAAGCCCGGGAGGGCAATGAGCAGTTCTTC; cdr3_aa: CASSQAREGNEQFF
d_call: TRBD2; j_call: TRBJ2-5; clone_size: NA; v_call: TRBV9; cdr3_nt: TGTGCCAGCAGCGTAGATAGCGGGGGCAGCGGGGAGACCCAGTACTTC; cdr3_aa: CASSVDSGGSGETQYF
d_call: NA; j_call: TRBJ1-1; clone_size: few; v_call: TRBV11-1; cdr3_nt: TGTGCCAGCAGCCCCCGTAGAGAAACTGAAGCTTTCTTT; cdr3_aa: CASSPRRETEAFF
d_call: NA; j_call: TRBJ2-5; clone_size: NA; v_call: TRBV5-4; cdr3_nt: TGTGCCAGCAGCTTGGGTCGGCAGGATGGATGGGAGACCCAGTACTTC; cdr3_aa: CASSLGRQDGWETQYF
d_call: NA; j_call: TRBJ2-5; clone_size: NA; v_call: TRBV24-1; cdr3_nt: TGTGCCACCAGTGATCCCCCTGAAGAGACCCAGTACTTC; cdr3_aa: CATSDPPEETQYF
d_call: TRBD1; j_call: TRBJ2-2; clone_size: NA; v_call: TRBV28; cdr3_nt: TGTGCCAGCAGTTTGTCCAGGGGGTGGTCCGGGGAGCTGTTTTTT; cdr3_aa: CASSLSRGWSGELFF
d_call: TRBD2; j_call: TRBJ2-3; clone_size: few; v_call: TRBV14; cdr3_nt: TGTGCCAGCAGCCATATGCGGGAGGGCCCCACAGATACGCAGTATTTT; cdr3_aa: CASSHMREGPTDTQYF
d_call: NA; j_call: TRBJ2-1; clone_size: NA; v_call: TRBV7-2; cdr3_nt: TGTGCCAGCAGCTTAGAGAGACACGAGCAGTTCTTC; cdr3_aa: CASSLERHEQFF
d_call: TRBD1; j_call: TRBJ1-2; clone_size: NA; v_call: TRBV28; cdr3_nt: TGTGCCAGCAGCCTCGACCAGGGGGCGCTTGGGTATGGCTACACCTTC; cdr3_aa: CASSLDQGALGYGYTF
d_call: NA; j_call: TRBJ2-1; clone_size: NA; v_call: TRBV6-1; cdr3_nt: TGTGCCAGCAGTGAAGCTCCGAGCTCCTACAATGAGCAGTTCTTC; cdr3_aa: CASSEAPSSYNEQFF
d_call: NA; j_call: TRBJ2-3; clone_size: NA; v_call: TRBV2; cdr3_nt: TGTGCCAGCAATCGGGAGTCGACAGATACGCAGTATTTT; cdr3_aa: CASNRESTDTQYF
d_call: NA; j_call: TRBJ2-3; clone_size: NA; v_call: TRBV7-2; cdr3_nt: TGTGCCAGCAGCTTAACGCGAATCGCCAGGGAAGATACGCAGTATTTT; cdr3_aa: CASSLTRIAREDTQYF
d_call: NA; j_call: TRBJ1-1; clone_size: NA; v_call: TRBV7-2; cdr3_nt: TGTGCCAGCAGCTTACAATCGACAGCGAACACTGAAGCTTTCTTT; cdr3_aa: CASSLQSTANTEAFF
d_call: NA; j_call: TRBJ2-7; clone_size: NA; v_call: TRBV21-1; cdr3_nt: TGTGCCAGCAGCAACCCCCGGACAGGGCGCTACGAGCAGTACTTC; cdr3_aa: CASSNPRTGRYEQYF
d_call: NA; j_call: TRBJ1-2; clone_size: NA; v_call: TRBV6-5; cdr3_nt: TGTGCCAGCAGTTACCAACAGGGACCCTATGGCTACACCTTC; cdr3_aa: CASSYQQGPYGYTF
d_call: TRBD2; j_call: TRBJ2-1; clone_size: NA; v_call: TRBV11-3; cdr3_nt: TGTGCCAGCAGCTTAGTACTAGCGCCCTACAATGAGCAGTTCTTC; cdr3_aa: CASSLVLAPYNEQFF
d_call: NA; j_call: TRBJ1-4; clone_size: NA; v_call: TRBV7-9; cdr3_nt: TGTGCCAGCAGCTCCCAAGAGTTCTCAGGTGAAAAACTGTTTTTT; cdr3_aa: CASSSQEFSGEKLFF
d_call: TRBD2; j_call: TRBJ2-3; clone_size: once; v_call: TRBV6-6; cdr3_nt: TGTGCCAGCAGCCTAGCGGGAGGGTTGCTACCAGATACGCAGTATTTT; cdr3_aa: CASSLAGGLLPDTQYF
d_call: TRBD2; j_call: TRBJ2-2; clone_size: once; v_call: TRBV9; cdr3_nt: TGTGCCAGCAGCGCCTCCCGTCGGCTAGCGGCAAACACCGGGGAGCTGTTTTTT; cdr3_aa: CASSASRRLAANTGELFF